This TCR beta chain originates from a study of beta chain features in type 1 diabetes (dated by TCRdb to 2016 to 2018). Background for the entire study: Mean age, gender distribution, total cell number and subset yield were not different between patients and healthy donors. Regulatory and stem cell-like memory subsets were isolated from only 8 patients and roughly eight healthy donors, whereas naive and central memory subsets came from all 28 donors. A total of 85 million to 140 million sorted cells were examined across all samples, and the number of cells per subset was strongly correlated with RNA yield. The study compared TCRB repertoires of sorted circulating CD4+ T cell subsets between recently diagnosed type 1 diabetes patients and matched healthy donors. What the research found in general, with its limitations: HLA sub-analyses involved small numbers of individuals, so any influence of HLA type on TCRB rearrangement remained unresolved. PCR may preferentially amplify shorter templates, but because patient and control samples were amplified and corrected together, any resulting skew would affect both groups equally. Type 1 diabetes patients showed a moderate but significant shortening of TCRB CDR3 length in all four CD4+ subsets. Fewer insertions and more nucleotide deletions at VDJ recombination sites were observed in patients with type 1 diabetes, implying thymic rearrangement abnormalities. Naive, central memory and regulatory TCRB repertoires appeared to be more similar among patients than among healthy donors. Because cDNA was sequenced instead of genomic DNA, highly expressing activated cells could be over-represented, though the groups showed no difference in activation or CD3 levels.

V is cut back by 4 bases and J by 4 bases, with 5 bases in the junction unmatched. From its cysteine to its phenylalanine, the CDR3 spans 14 amino acids. Only the CDR3 part of the read is kept: 42 bases, read in frame from the first base. Sequences SGHRS (CDR1) and YFSETQ (CDR2) are obtained from the germline V gene. This clone was observed a handful of times. Its antigen is still unknown. The input lacks base qualities; no much larger clone sits a single base away. Each donor gave one peripheral blood draw, averaging about 100 mL, which was collected into heparinised tubes. A BD FACSAria II was used to sort naive, central memory, regulatory and stem cell-like memory CD4+ T cells with a panel that included CD45RO, CCR7, CD25, CD127, CD95 and CD27. A purity above 95% was achieved for all sorted populations. Right away, PBMCs were isolated by Lymphoprep density gradient centrifugation and were stained directly, with no culture step. So that batch effects would be minimized, each experiment stained and sorted samples in pairs, pairing one healthy donor with one patient.

The entire isolated RNA was reverse transcribed using the High Capacity cDNA Reverse Transcription Kit, and thus expressed TCRB transcripts were sequenced. Deep immunoSEQ sequencing was applied to naive, central memory and regulatory T cell samples, giving an average of about 3.7 million total reads per sample. Sorted cells were lysed in RLT buffer, and RNA was extracted using DNase-treated RNeasy Micro or Mini kits according to cell number. To prevent cross-contamination, every cell subset was processed on its own, while patient and healthy donor samples were processed together. The immunoSEQ multiplex PCR was used to amplify TCRB sequences from cDNA, generating 87-bp fragments that spanned the CDR3 region. The amplicons were sequenced using the Illumina HiSeq platform. The study's own analysis went as follows. PCR bias was corrected computationally using synthetic template baselines, and reads within Hamming distance 2 were collapsed, with unmergeable singletons discarded. Reads were aligned against IMGT so that V, D and J genes, CDR3 length and insertions or deletions at six rearrangement sites could be assigned. Within each subset, clonotype counts were normalized to the number of sorted cells before true diversity and Gini coefficients were calculated with the tcR R package. Repertoire sharing was quantified using the overlap coefficient calculated on TCRB nucleotide sequences. Out-of-frame TCRB sequences from naive cells were analyzed to stand in for the pre-selection repertoire. TCRdb took this table from immuneACCESS and kept in-frame rearrangements with V and J called. Such tables lack part of the clones; where checked against another copy, unresolved V genes explain under half of the gap, and the rest is unexplained. V and J calls and clone size are as listed in that table; D and trimming were resolved from the DNA. The sample table records a few hundred thousand clones; less than 20% of these occur just once. About 0.045% of the sample is held by the ten biggest clonotypes.

Rearrangement joined TRBV5-1 to TRBJ2-5, with 9 junctional bases fitting TRBD1. The source material was naive CD4+ T cells from blood. The cell subset or site label, read with the paper, signifies: true naive CD4+ T cells. This receptor was obtained from a woman under 30 in good health. The nucleotide sequence reads as follows: TGCGCCAGCAGCCCGGGACAGGGAACAGAGACCCAGTACTTC. It translates as CASSPGQGTETQYF. The CDR3, completed at both ends by the reference TRBV5-1 and TRBJ2-5 genes, gives the full variable domain KAGVTQTPRYLIKTRGQQVTLSCSPISGHRSVSWYQQTPGQGLQFLFEYFSETQRNKGNFPGRFSGRQFSNSRSEMNVSTLELGDSALYLCASSPGQGTETQYFGPGTRLLVL.